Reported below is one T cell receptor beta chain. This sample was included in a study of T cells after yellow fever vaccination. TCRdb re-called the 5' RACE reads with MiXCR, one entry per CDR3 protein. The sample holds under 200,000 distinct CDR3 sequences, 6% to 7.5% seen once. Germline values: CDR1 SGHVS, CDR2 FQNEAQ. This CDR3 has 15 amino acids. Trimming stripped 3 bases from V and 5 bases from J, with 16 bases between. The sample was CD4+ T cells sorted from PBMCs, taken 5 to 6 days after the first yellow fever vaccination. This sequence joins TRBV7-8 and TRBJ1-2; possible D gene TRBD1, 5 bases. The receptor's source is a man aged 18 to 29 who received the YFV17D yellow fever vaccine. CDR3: CASSLGPQSPYGYTF. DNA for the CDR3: TGTGCCAGCAGCTTGGGACCACAAAGCCCTTATGGCTACACCTTC.